The rows below give T cell receptor beta chains drawn from one sample of a study. TCRdb analysed the 5' RACE reads with MiXCR anew, one entry per CDR3 protein. In the table there are 50,000 to 60,000 distinct CDR3 sequences, less than 25% of which are singletons. What was sequenced was tumor-infiltrating Tregs sorted from the breast tumor. Receptors were obtained from a female donor with breast cancer. Each CDR3 is given with its conserved first and last residue. The D gene is left open where the match is weak. Some rows mark clone size as missing; the rest say once, few, many or name a class of expanded clone.

size: few
V: TRBV15
J: TRBJ2-7
D: NA
CDR3: CATSRDPGVSSYEQYF
DNA: TGTGCCACCAGCAGAGACCCGGGAGTTAGCTCCTACGAGCAGTACTTC

size: NA
V: TRBV7-4
J: TRBJ1-3
D: TRBD1
CDR3: CASSLGPATGGSGNTIYF
DNA: TGTGCCAGCAGCTTAGGGCCCGCGACAGGGGGCTCTGGAAACACCATATATTTT

size: NA
V: TRBV11-3
J: TRBJ2-1
D: TRBD2
CDR3: CASSLARGGPGTRYNEQFF
DNA: TGTGCCAGCAGCTTAGCACGGGGGGGCCCCGGGACTAGATACAATGAGCAGTTCTTC

size: many
V: TRBV4-3
J: TRBJ1-1
D: NA
CDR3: CASSQASNTEAFF
DNA: TGCGCCAGCAGCCAAGCCTCGAACACTGAAGCTTTCTTT

size: NA
V: TRBV20-1
J: TRBJ1-2
D: NA
CDR3: CSAPGAKIGDYGYTF
DNA: TGCAGTGCTCCAGGGGCGAAGATTGGGGACTATGGCTACACCTTC

size: few
V: TRBV4-3
J: TRBJ1-3
D: NA
CDR3: CASSQAEKPGNTIYF
DNA: TGCGCCAGCAGCCAAGCAGAAAAGCCTGGAAACACCATATATTTT

size: few
V: TRBV4-1
J: TRBJ2-5
D: TRBD2
CDR3: CASSRPGLAEGETQYF
DNA: TGCGCCAGCAGCCGCCCTGGACTAGCGGAGGGGGAGACCCAGTACTTC

size: many
V: TRBV5-1
J: TRBJ1-1
D: NA
CDR3: CASSLDMGRNTEAFF
DNA: TGCGCCAGCAGCTTGGACATGGGCCGGAACACTGAAGCTTTCTTT

size: many
V: TRBV7-2
J: TRBJ2-1
D: TRBD2
CDR3: CASSLAPTSRNEQFF
DNA: TGTGCCAGCAGCTTAGCCCCGACTAGCCGTAATGAGCAGTTCTTC

size: few
V: TRBV7-2
J: TRBJ2-2
D: NA
CDR3: CASSPQGNTGELFF
DNA: TGTGCCAGCAGCCCGCAGGGGAACACCGGGGAGCTGTTTTTT

size: NA
V: TRBV19
J: TRBJ2-7
D: NA
CDR3: CASSQTGSSYEQSF
DNA: TGTGCCAGTAGTCAAACAGGTTCCTCCTACGAGCAGTCCTTC

size: many
V: TRBV20-1
J: TRBJ1-5
D: NA
CDR3: CSASHHSLSAQHF
DNA: TGCAGTGCTAGTCATCATTCACTATCCGCCCAGCATTTT

size: NA
V: TRBV4-1
J: TRBJ2-3
D: TRBD2
CDR3: CASSQARLAGDTQYF
DNA: TGCGCCAGCAGCCAAGCGAGACTAGCGGGAGATACGCAGTATTTT

size: NA
V: TRBV6-5
J: TRBJ1-6
D: NA
CDR3: CASKDSNSPLHF
DNA: TGTGCCAGCAAGGACAGCAATTCACCCCTCCACTTT